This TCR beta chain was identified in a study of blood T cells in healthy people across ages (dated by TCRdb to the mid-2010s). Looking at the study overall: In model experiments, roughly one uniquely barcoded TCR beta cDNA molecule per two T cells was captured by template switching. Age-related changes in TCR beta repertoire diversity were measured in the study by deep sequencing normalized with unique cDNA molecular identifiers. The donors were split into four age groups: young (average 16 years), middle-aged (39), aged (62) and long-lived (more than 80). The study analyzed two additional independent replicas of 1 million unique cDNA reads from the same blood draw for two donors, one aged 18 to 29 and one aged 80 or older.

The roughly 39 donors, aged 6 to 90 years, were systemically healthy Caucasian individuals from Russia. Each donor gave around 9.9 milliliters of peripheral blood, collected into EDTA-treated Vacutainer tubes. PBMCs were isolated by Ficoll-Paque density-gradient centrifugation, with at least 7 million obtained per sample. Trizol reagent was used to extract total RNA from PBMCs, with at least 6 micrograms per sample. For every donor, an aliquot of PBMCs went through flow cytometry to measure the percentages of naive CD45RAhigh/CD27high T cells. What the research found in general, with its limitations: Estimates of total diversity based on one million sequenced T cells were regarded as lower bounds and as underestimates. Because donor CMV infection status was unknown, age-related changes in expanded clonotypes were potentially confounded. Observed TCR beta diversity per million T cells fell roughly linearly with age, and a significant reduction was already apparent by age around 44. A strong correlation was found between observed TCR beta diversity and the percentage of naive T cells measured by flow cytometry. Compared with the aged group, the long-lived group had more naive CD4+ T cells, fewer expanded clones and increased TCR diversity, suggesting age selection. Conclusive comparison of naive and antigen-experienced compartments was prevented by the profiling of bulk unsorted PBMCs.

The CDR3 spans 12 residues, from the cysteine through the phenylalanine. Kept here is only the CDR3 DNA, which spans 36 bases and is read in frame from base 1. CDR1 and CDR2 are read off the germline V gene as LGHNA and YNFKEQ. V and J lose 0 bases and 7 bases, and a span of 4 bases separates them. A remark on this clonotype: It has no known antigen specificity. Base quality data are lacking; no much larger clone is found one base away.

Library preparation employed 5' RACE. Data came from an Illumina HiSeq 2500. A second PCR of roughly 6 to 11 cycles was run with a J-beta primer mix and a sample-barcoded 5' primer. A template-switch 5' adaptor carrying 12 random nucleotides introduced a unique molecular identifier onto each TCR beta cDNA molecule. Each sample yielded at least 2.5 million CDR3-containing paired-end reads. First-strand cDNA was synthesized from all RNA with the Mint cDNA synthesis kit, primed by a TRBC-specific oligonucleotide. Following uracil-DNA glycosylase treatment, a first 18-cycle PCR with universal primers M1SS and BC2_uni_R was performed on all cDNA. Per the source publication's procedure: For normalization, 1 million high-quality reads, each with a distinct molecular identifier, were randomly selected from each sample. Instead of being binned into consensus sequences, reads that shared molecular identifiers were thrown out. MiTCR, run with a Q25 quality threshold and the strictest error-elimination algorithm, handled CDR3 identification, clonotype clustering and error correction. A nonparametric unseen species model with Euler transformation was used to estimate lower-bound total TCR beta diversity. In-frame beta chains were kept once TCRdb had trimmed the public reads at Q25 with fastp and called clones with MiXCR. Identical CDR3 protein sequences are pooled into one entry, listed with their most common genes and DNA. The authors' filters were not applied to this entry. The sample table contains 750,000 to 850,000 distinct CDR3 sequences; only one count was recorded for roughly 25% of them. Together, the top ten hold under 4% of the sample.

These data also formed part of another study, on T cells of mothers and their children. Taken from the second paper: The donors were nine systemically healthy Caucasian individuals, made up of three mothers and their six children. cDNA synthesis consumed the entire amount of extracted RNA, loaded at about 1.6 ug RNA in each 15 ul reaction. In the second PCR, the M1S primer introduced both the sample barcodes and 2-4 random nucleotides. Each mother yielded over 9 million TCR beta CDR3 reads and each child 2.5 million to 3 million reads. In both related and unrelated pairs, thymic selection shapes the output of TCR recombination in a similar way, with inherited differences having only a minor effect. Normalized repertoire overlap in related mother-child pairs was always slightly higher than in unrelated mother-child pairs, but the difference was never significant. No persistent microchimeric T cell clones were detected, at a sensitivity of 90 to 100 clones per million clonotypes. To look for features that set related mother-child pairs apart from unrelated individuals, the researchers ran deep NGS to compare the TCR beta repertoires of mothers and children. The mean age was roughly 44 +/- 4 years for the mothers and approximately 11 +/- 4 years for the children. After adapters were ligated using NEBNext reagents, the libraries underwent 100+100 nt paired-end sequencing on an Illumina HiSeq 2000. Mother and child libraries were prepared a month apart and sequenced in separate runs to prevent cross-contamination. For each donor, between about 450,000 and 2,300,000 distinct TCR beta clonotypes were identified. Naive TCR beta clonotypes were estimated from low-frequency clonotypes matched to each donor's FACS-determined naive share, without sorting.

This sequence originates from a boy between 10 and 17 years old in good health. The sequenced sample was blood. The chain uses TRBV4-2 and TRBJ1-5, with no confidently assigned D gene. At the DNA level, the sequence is TGTGCCAGCAGCCAAGACGGCCAGCCCCAGCATTTT. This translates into CASSQDGQPQHF.